This T cell receptor beta chain appears in the sequencing data of a study of shared clonotypes between healthy human individuals. Findings and caveats of the study: An effect of sequencing depth on clonotype sharing among donors was expected.

Tens of millions of PBMCs were counted before genomic DNA extraction. A note on this clone: Its antigen is undetermined.

The CDR3 length is 16 residues. Germline CDR1 LNHNV, CDR2 YYDKDF (reference sequence). Trimming pared 1 base from V and 1 base from J, leaving 13 bases between. The authors split each subset's genomic DNA evenly across several immunoSEQ plates. Ten immunoSEQ deep assay plates were used to sequence the DNA of unsorted PBMCs. Generated by immunoSEQ multiplex PCR, the TCRdb table keeps only in-frame clones and is missing some. The repertoire holds roughly 500,000 clones, with approximately 82% as singletons. This TCR was sampled from a woman aged 40 to 50 in good health. Some clones in this sample may be carry-over from other donors' samples. Sequencing used PBMCs. The rearrangement links TRBV15 to TRBJ1-1; D may be TRBD1 (6 bases). The CDR3 nucleotides read TGTGCCACCAGCAGAGGGGGCAGGGGACGGAACACTGAAGCTTTCTTT. Translated, it gives CATSRGGRGRNTEAFF.